This TCR beta chain was documented in a study of cytomegalovirus exposure and HLA in healthy donors. A multiplex PCR was run with 60 Vbeta primers and 13 Jbeta primers. Under the authors' procedure: In a later analysis, about 11 million of tens of millions of unique beta chains occurred in at least two donors. Using immunoSEQ multiplex PCR, the repertoire was profiled, and TCRdb retains in-frame clones only, with some absent. From that table come the V and J calls and clone size; the DNA was used to work out D and trimming. Of roughly 130,000 clones in the sample, approximately 70% were seen once. Per germline, CDR1 SGHDT and CDR2 YYEEEE. The V and J ends lost 4 bases and 5 bases, in that order; junction bases with no gene match: 9. This CDR3 contains 15 residues. Turning to this clone: Its target is not known.

General study points: Researchers had no immune exposure information except CMV serostatus available.

The chain is built from TRBV5-6 and TRBJ2-1; 7 bases line up with TRBD1. The sample comprised PBMCs. This receptor was taken from a woman in her 40s in good health and CMV-seronegative. The CDR3: CASSRTGVSDNEQFF. The DNA of the CDR3 is TGTGCCAGCAGCCGAACAGGGGTTTCGGACAATGAGCAGTTCTTC. The full variable domain, completed using reference TRBV5-6 and TRBJ2-1, is DAGVTQSPTHLIKTRGQQVTLRCSPKSGHDTVSWYQQALGQGPQFIFQYYEEEERQRGNFPDRFSGHQFPNYSSELNVNALLLGDSALYLCASSRTGVSDNEQFFGPGTRLTVL.